This passage covers 18 T cell receptor beta chains from one sample sequenced in a study of Graves' ophthalmopathy and Graves' hyperthyroidism. From RNA, the CDR3 regions of TCR beta chains were amplified and sequenced. RT-PCR was first run with HTBI primers, then multiplex PCR in a second round. TCRdb fed the multiplex PCR reads into MiXCR, producing one record per CDR3 protein. The table shows 660,000 or so distinct CDR3 sequences, with about 41% occurring only once. Material for sequencing was peripheral blood. These receptors all stem from an adult man with Graves' ophthalmopathy.

Only a few counts were recorded for this clonotype. This chain uses TRBV9 with TRBJ2-5; unclear D gene. The germline V gene has CDR1 SGDLS and CDR2 YYNGEE. CDR3 size: 15 residues. Trimming removed 0 bases from V and 5 bases from J, with 14 bases in between. The CDR3 sequence is CASSVGAVAMETQYF. DNA of the CDR3: TGTGCCAGCAGCGTAGGAGCTGTAGCCATGGAGACCCAGTACTTC.

This chain connects TRBV7-3 to TRBJ1-5; 11 nucleotides line up with TRBD1. V gave up 3 bases and J gave up 0 bases; unmatched junction bases: 10. The CDR3 consists of 19 residues. Germline values: CDR1 SGHTA, CDR2 FQGTGA. The CDR3 DNA follows: TGTGCCAGCAGCTTCAAACCCGGGACAGGGGGTTGTAGCAATCAGCCCCAGCATTTT. This translates into CASSFKPGTGGCSNQPQHF.

This rearrangement joins TRBV24-1 to TRBJ2-7, with D uncertain. Germline CDR1 reads KGHDR; CDR2 reads SFDVKD. V lost 2 bases and J lost 6, with 13 bases in between. The CDR3 is 14 residues long. CDR3 loop: CATSDSGPRPEQYF. The CDR3 DNA reads TGTGCCACCAGTGATTCCGGGCCCCGACCCGAGCAGTACTTC.

The J gene is TRBJ1-3, the V gene TRBV25-1, with no clear D. CDR1 is MGHDK, CDR2 SYGVNS, per germline. Trimming left V 11 bases short and J 0 bases short, with 11 bases between. The CDR3 is made up of 13 amino acids. The CDR3 protein is CAWSVNSGNTIYF. For the CDR3, the DNA is TGTGCCTGGAGTGTCAACTCTGGAAACACCATATATTTT.

V is TRBV19 and J is TRBJ2-2; TRBD1 might be the D (6 bases). CDR1 and CDR2 from the germline V gene are LNHDA and SQIVND (reference sequence). This CDR3 is 13 amino acids long. Trimming cost V 3 bases and J 7 bases, with 9 bases left between them. Here the CDR3 reads CASSIRGGGELFF. In nucleotides, the CDR3 is TGTGCCAGTAGTATCAGGGGTGGCGGGGAGCTGTTTTTT.

This clonotype was seen many times. This sequence joins TRBV19 and TRBJ1-3, with D perhaps TRBD1 (5 bases). The CDR3 has 14 amino acids. Deletions cut 3 bases from V and 1 base from J, with 7 bases between. Per the germline V gene, CDR1 is LNHDA and CDR2 is SQIVND (reference sequence). CDR3 loop: CASSIAGSGNTIYF. The CDR3, as DNA: TGTGCCAGTAGTATCGCAGGGTCTGGAAACACCATATATTTT.

This clonotype was recorded a few times. V and J are TRBV2 and TRBJ2-2, with D perhaps matching TRBD2 (5 bases). This CDR3 region has 14 residues. In germline, CDR1 is SNHLY, CDR2 FYNNEI. With 8 bases removed from V and 3 bases from J, the gap between germline ends came to 13 bases. CDR3 bases: TGTGCCAGCTTAAGGACTCGCCACACCGGGGAGCTGTTTTTT. Translated: CASLRTRHTGELFF.

The V and J genes are TRBV10-3 and TRBJ2-5, with 10 bases that match TRBD2. V shed 2 bases, J shed 2 bases, and the junction held 2 bases outside the gene matches. The germline V gene has CDR1 ENHRY and CDR2 SYGVKD. The CDR3 length is 15 residues. CDR3 amino acids: CAISEGLAEQETQYF. The CDR3 DNA is TGTGCCATCAGTGAGGGACTAGCGGAACAAGAGACCCAGTACTTC.

This sequence joins TRBV29-1 and TRBJ2-7; 7 nucleotides agree with TRBD1. Losses at the gene ends were 1 base for V and 0 bases for J; bases not matched to a gene: 3. Germline V gene sequence: CDR1 SQVTM, CDR2 ANQGSEA. This CDR3 is 14 amino acids long. In DNA form, the CDR3 reads TGCAGCGTTGAAGGACAGGGCCTCTCCTACGAGCAGTACTTC. Its translation: CSVEGQGLSYEQYF.

Comment on this clonotype: The junction does not match germline at one end; this may be a read error. The genes are TRBV19 and TRBJ1-4, with TRBD1 matching 8 bases. Germline V lookup: CDR1 LNHDA, CDR2 SQIVND (reference sequence). The CDR3 has 16 amino acids. The CDR3 bases are TGTGCCAGTAGTATAGGACAGGGGACGATGGACACTGAAGCCTTCTTT. As protein: CASSIGQGTMDTEAFF. The entire variable domain, with the rest obtained from reference TRBV19 and TRBJ1-4, is as follows: DGGITQSPKYLFRKEGQNVTLSCEQNLNHDAMYWYRQDPGQGLRLIYYSQIVNDFQKGDIAEGYSVSREKKESFPLTVTSAQKNPTAFYLCASSIGQGTMDTEAFFGSGTQLSVL.

CDR3 in DNA: TGCAGTGCTAGACCAGACAGGGGAAATTACGAGCAGTACTTC. Translation gives CSARPDRGNYEQYF. The chain employs TRBV20-1 and TRBJ2-7, with 8 bases lining up with TRBD1. The CDR3 runs 14 residues. CDR1 is DFQATT, CDR2 SNEGSKA, per germline (reference sequence). The ends lost 2 bases at V and 4 bases at J; junction bases unmatched: 7.

In its sample, this clonotype was seen a few times. The junction does not match germline at one end; this may be a read error. The chain is built from TRBV10-3 and TRBJ2-2; D gene uncertain. Germline V gene lookup returns CDR1 ENHRY and CDR2 SYGVKD. The CDR3 is 15 amino acids. Here the CDR3 DNA reads TGTGCCAGCAGTGAAATGCCACTCAACACCGGGGAGCTGTTTTTT. Its translation is CASSEMPLNTGELFF.

Regarding this clonotype: It may be a read error: a sequence one base away is much more abundant. V is TRBV20-1 and J is TRBJ1-5; D gene uncertain. The CDR3 spans 13 residues. The germline CDR1 and CDR2 sequences are DFQATT and SNEGSKA (reference sequence). Written as DNA, the CDR3 is TGCAGTGGTAGAGACACCCCATTTGGGCCCCGGCATTTT. Amino acids: CSGRDTPFGPRHF.

This clonotype showed up many times. The J gene is TRBJ1-5, the V gene TRBV19; no reliable D call. The CDR3 runs 13 residues. The ends were cut back, 5 bases at V and 5 bases at J, with 10 bases in the middle. Germline loops: CDR1 LNHDA, CDR2 SQIVND (reference sequence). CDR3 protein: CASSPSSDQPQHF. For the CDR3, the DNA is TGTGCCAGTAGTCCAAGTTCTGATCAGCCCCAGCATTTT.

This sequence joins TRBV7-2 and TRBJ2-7, with no clear D. Judging by the DNA end, TRBJ2-1 fits better; the J call may be wrong. The germline V gene encodes CDR1 SGHTA and CDR2 FQGNSA. The CDR3 length is 12 residues. The CDR3, as DNA: TGTGCCAGCAGCTGGGCTGGGGATGAGCAGTTCTTC. It yields the protein CASSWAGDEQFF.

This clonotype appeared many times. The chain couples TRBV6-1 to TRBJ1-2, with D unresolved. The germline gives CDR1 MNHNS, CDR2 SASEGT. Trimming stripped 7 bases from V and 6 bases from J, with 15 bases between. The CDR3 consists of 13 residues. CDR3 protein: CASNKGEGDGYTF. DNA for the CDR3: TGTGCCAGCAATAAGGGCGAAGGAGATGGCTACACCTTC.

This clonotype occurred many times. J is TRBJ1-1 and V is TRBV20-1; TRBD1 aligns across 7 bases. With 6 bases clipped from V and 1 base from J, the junction kept 5 bases outside the gene matches. CDR1 and CDR2 from the germline V gene are DFQATT and SNEGSKA (reference sequence). The CDR3 is 13 amino acids. The CDR3, as DNA: TGCAGTGCAATAGACAGGGAGAACACTGAAGCTTTCTTT. Residues: CSAIDRENTEAFF.

This chain uses TRBV12-3 or TRBV12-4 with TRBJ2-5; D might be TRBD2 (5 bases). Trimming took 3 bases from V and 10 from J, leaving 12 bases between them. This CDR3 is 12 amino acids long. The CDR3 sequence: CASSFRAGNQYF. The CDR3 DNA is TGTGCCAGCAGTTTTCGGGCCGGGAACCAGTACTTC.